This TCR beta chain was identified during a study of shared clonotypes between healthy human individuals. Study-level background: Three plates each covered CD4 naive and memory; CD8 naive two, CD8 memory one.

Naive CD8 cells comprised CD45RO-negative, CCR7-positively selected cells, excluding terminally differentiated effector memory CD45RA+ cells. For this clone: The antigen is not known.

This CDR3 has 13 residues. Germline V lookup: CDR1 SGHRS, CDR2 YFSETQ. Deletions cut 1 base from V and 3 bases from J, with 8 bases between. Findings and caveats of the study: Rarefaction curves obtained for sorted subsets showed sequencing incomplete despite large depth. Non-shared clonotypes were found to have lower generation probabilities than the clonotypes that were shared by all four of the sorted-subset donors.

Clones were sequenced by immunoSEQ multiplex PCR, and TCRdb holds only the in-frame ones, with some missing. This table holds millions of clones, just under 95% found once. This sequence joins TRBV5-1 and TRBJ2-7; possibly TRBD1 for D (6 bases). The TCR comes from a man between 18 and 29 years old in good health. Material for sequencing was naive CD8+ T cells sorted from blood. The CDR3 DNA follows: TGCGCCAGCAGCTTGAACAGGGACTACGAGCAGTACTTC. Its protein product is CASSLNRDYEQYF.